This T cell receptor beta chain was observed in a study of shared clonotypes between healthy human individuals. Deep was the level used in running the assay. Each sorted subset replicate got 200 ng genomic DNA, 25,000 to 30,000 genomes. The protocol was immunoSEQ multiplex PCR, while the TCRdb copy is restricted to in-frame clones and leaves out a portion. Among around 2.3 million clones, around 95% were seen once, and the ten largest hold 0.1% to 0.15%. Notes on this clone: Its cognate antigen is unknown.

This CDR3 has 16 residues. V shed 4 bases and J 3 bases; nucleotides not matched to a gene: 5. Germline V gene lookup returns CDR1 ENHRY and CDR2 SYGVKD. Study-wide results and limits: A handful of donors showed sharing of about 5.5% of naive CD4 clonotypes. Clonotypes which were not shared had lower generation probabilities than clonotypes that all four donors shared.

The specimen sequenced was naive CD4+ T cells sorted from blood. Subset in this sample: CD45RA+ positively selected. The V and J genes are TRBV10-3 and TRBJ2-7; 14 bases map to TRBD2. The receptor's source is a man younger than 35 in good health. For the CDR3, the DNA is TGTGCCATCAGTGCTGGGACTAGCGGGGGTCACTACGAGCAGTACTTC. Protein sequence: CAISAGTSGGHYEQYF.